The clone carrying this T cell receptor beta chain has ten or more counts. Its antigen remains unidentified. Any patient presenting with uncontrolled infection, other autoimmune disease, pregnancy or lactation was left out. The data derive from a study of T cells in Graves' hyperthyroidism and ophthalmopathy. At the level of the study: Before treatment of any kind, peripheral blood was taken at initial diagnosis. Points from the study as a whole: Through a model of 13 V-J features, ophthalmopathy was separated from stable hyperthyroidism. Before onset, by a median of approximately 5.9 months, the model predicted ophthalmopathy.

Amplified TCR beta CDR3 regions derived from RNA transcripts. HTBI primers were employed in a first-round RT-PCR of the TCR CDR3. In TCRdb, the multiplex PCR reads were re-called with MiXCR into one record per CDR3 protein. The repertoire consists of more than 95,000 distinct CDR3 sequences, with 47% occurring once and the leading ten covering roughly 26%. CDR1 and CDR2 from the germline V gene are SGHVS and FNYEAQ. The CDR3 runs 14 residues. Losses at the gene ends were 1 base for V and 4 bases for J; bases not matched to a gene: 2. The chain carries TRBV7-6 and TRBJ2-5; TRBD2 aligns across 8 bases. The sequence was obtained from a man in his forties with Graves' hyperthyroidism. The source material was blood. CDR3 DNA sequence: TGTGCCAGCAGCTTAGAGGGACTAGGAGAGACCCAGTACTTC. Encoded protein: CASSLEGLGETQYF.